The T cell receptor beta chain described here comes from a study of CXCR3-negative and CXCR3-positive naive CD8 T cells (dated by TCRdb to about 2019). In terms of the full investigation: In total, roughly 140 million TRB reads were obtained, which works out to roughly 1.5 +/- 0.3 million reads per library. Diversity and physicochemical repertoire analyses covered about a dozen donors pooled from two independent experiments. Naive subsets from 5 donors and memory cells from 3 donors were included in the TRBV-TRBJ cluster analysis. Study-wide findings and limitations: Within the same donor, TRBV-TRBJ usage looked similar between naive CXCR3-negative and CXCR3-positive cells, but memory cells had distinct patterns. Because surface CD5, which is linked to self-reactivity in mice, was comparable between the naive subsets, TCR interaction strength was also inferred from the physicochemical properties of TRB CDR3s. Freshly isolated PBMCs were used for most assays because CXCR3 expression went down partially after cryopreservation. Both naive subsets had comparably high repertoire diversity, while memory CD8+ T cells had much lower repertoire diversity. Compared with CXCR3-negative naive cells, CXCR3-positive naive cells had TRB CDR3s with higher hydrophobicity (lower Kidera factor 4), lower energy, and higher strength and volume indices.

To note about this clonotype: What this receptor recognizes is not known.

This sample was sequenced with a NextSeq 550. The Human TCR Profiling Kit (MiLaboratory) was used to make UMI-labeled 5' RACE TRB cDNA libraries. cDNA synthesis used the entire amount of extracted RNA, and PCR amplification then used the entire amount of cDNA produced. Libraries were prepared in parallel with an identical number of PCR cycles. Per the source publication's procedure: MIGEC and MiXCR extracted about 53,000 +/- 10,000 unique UMI-labeled TRB cDNA molecules per library, requiring at least two reads per UMI. On average, each library contained approximately 40,000 +/- 10,000 functional in-frame TRB CDR3 nucleotide clonotypes without stop codons. After downsampling to 5000 UMI-labeled TRB molecules per sample, diversity metrics such as normalized Shannon-Wiener and Chao1 were calculated in VDJtools. Clonotype-size-weighted physicochemical properties of the central five CDR3 residues (interaction energy, strength, volume and Kidera factor 4) were computed in VDJtools. Following TCRdb reprocessing, every CDR3 protein sequence forms one entry, and DNA is not provided. These V and J calls derive from TCRdb rather than the authors' analysis. This sample's records show 75,000 to 100,000 distinct CDR3 sequences. 0.95% to 1.4% of the sample is taken by the ten largest.

Each CD8+ T cell subset was flow-sorted in triplicate, with 250,000 to 350,000 cells per subset placed directly into RLT lysis buffer. To keep memory contaminants out, a stringent definition of naive CD8+ T cells was applied: CD45RO-CCR7+CD27+CD95-. Peripheral blood mononuclear cells were isolated from buffy coats by standard density gradient centrifugation. Naive CXCR3-negative and CXCR3-positive CD8+ T cells were flow-sorted using a FACSAria III. Total RNA was extracted from sorted cells using an RNeasy Mini Kit. The germline V gene (reference sequence) provides CDR1 SEHNR and CDR2 FQNEAQ. CDR3 length: 15 amino acids, cysteine to phenylalanine. Only the protein is available.

Sequencing was carried out using naive CXCR3+ CD8+ T cells from blood. The sample's cell subset or site label is to be understood as: CD45RO-CCR7+CD27+CD95- naive CD8+ T cells expressing CXCR3 (TNR3+). The chain is encoded by TRBV7-9 joined to TRBJ1-1; TCRdb's assignment of TRBD1 cannot be checked, as there is no DNA. This sequence originates from a human donor in good health. Some clones in this sample may be carry-over from other donors' samples. The CDR3 is CASSSGTDHNTEAFF.